The 14 T cell receptor beta chains presented below share a single source sample, sequenced in a study of a mutant IDH1 vaccine in newly diagnosed glioma. The sample's time point: week 23, last vaccination. One vaccine dose held 300 ug of mutant IDH1 20-mer peptide and came with topical imiquimod. Only in-frame clones appear in the TCRdb table, and some are missing; sequencing was by immunoSEQ multiplex PCR. This sample has approximately 82,000 clones, with 75% to 85% found just once. These receptors' targets are unknown. The sample in question was PBMCs, obtained from a glioma patient whose treatment included an IDH1 peptide vaccine. Receptor source: a man aged 25-45 years with glioma. Some clones in this sample may be carry-over from other donors' samples.

The rearrangement joins TRBV2 to TRBJ1-2; perhaps TRBD1 as D (6 bases). CDR3 length: 13 residues. The V end lost 8 bases, the J end lost 4 bases, and 14 bases lay between the germline ends. Germline V lookup: CDR1 SNHLY, CDR2 FYNNEI. The CDR3 coding sequence is TGTGCCAGCCTCCCACAGGGAAGCTATGGCTACACCTTC. Translation gives CASLPQGSYGYTF. Full variable domain (outside the CDR3, taken from reference TRBV2 and TRBJ1-2): EPEVTQTPSHQVTQMGQEVILRCVPISNHLYFYWYRQILGQKVEFLVSFYNNEISEKSEIFDDQFSVERPDGSNFTLKIRSTKLEDSAMYFCASLPQGSYGYTFGSGTRLTVV.

The chain has TRBV4-1 and TRBJ1-3; perhaps TRBD1 as D (5 bases). CDR1 and CDR2 (germline): MGHRA, YSYEKL. The CDR3 consists of 14 residues. Between the trimmed V and J ends, which lost 4 bases and 8 bases, there was a span of 15 bases. CDR3: CASSLGTRKDTIYF. The DNA for the CDR3 is TGCGCCAGCAGCCTCGGGACGCGCAAGGACACCATATATTTT.

The rearrangement joins TRBV7-2 to TRBJ2-3; TRBD2 matches 11 bases. J gave up 3 bases and V 5 bases, and 7 bases lay outside the gene matches. This CDR3 has 16 residues. Germline V lookup: CDR1 SGHTA, CDR2 FQGNSA. The CDR3 protein is CASSPFRLAGTDTQYF. Written as DNA, the CDR3 is TGTGCCAGCAGCCCCTTCCGACTAGCGGGAACAGATACGCAGTATTTT.

This clone was seen a single time. V and J are TRBV6-1 and TRBJ2-1; TRBD2 agrees at 13 bases. The length of the CDR3 is 15 residues. Germline V lookup: CDR1 MNHNS, CDR2 SASEGT. V shed 5 bases and J 4 bases; nucleotides not matched to a gene: 2. CDR3 nucleotide sequence: TGTGCCAGCAGTCTGACTAGCGGGGGGTACAATGAGCAGTTCTTC. Amino acid sequence: CASSLTSGGYNEQFF.

Only one count was recorded for this clone. This chain links TRBV7-9 with TRBJ2-5, with TRBD2 matching 9 bases. The CDR3 consists of 15 residues. Per the germline V gene, CDR1 is SEHNR and CDR2 is FQNEAQ (reference sequence). The V segment lost 1 base and the J segment 5 bases; nucleotides outside the gene matches: 5. CDR3 DNA: TGTGCCAGCAGCTTAGGGACTAGCGAATGGGAGACCCAGTACTTC. Protein: CASSLGTSEWETQYF.

The V and J genes are TRBV18 and TRBJ2-3, with D possibly matching TRBD1 (5 bases). Trimming took off 4 bases at V and 3 bases at J, with 14 bases between the two ends. Germline-derived CDR1 and CDR2 are KGHSH and LQKENI. The CDR3 totals 15 residues. The CDR3 protein is CASSQSQPGTDTQYF. The CDR3 DNA sequence: TGTGCCAGCTCACAATCCCAACCAGGGACAGATACGCAGTATTTT.

The gene calls are TRBV5-1 and TRBJ1-1; D remains ambiguous. Germline V lookup: CDR1 SGHRS, CDR2 YFSETQ. V was trimmed by 4 bases and J by 5 bases, leaving 18 bases between them. The CDR3 consists of 15 residues. The CDR3 region is CASSRRLNVRTEAFF. The CDR3 bases are TGCGCCAGCAGCCGGCGGCTAAACGTCAGAACTGAAGCTTTCTTT.

The chain links TRBV19 to TRBJ1-2; a possible D gene is TRBD1 (5 bases). Germline V gene data show CDR1 as LNHDA and CDR2 as SQIVND (reference sequence). Trimming pared 6 bases from V and 8 bases from J, leaving 16 bases between. The CDR3 runs 13 residues. DNA for the CDR3: TGTGCCAGTAGGCCCCAGGGATTGGAAGGCTACACCTTC. This sequence encodes CASRPQGLEGYTF.

The chain is built from TRBV5-5 and TRBJ1-1; 7 nucleotides agree with TRBD1. The trim removed 3 bases at V and 5 bases at J, leaving 10 bases unmatched. The CDR3 is 15 amino acids. CDR1 is SGHKS, CDR2 YYEKEE, per germline (reference sequence). The CDR3 nucleotides are TGTGCCAGCAGCTGGGGAACAGGGGAGGGGACTGAAGCTTTCTTT. Residues: CASSWGTGEGTEAFF. Supplemented by reference TRBV5-5 and TRBJ1-1, the full variable domain reads DAGVTQSPTHLIKTRGQQVTLRCSPISGHKSVSWYQQVLGQGPQFIFQYYEKEERGRGNFPDRFSARQFPNYSSELNVNALLLGDSALYLCASSWGTGEGTEAFFGQGTRLTVV.

V gene TRBV30 combines with J gene TRBJ2-5; no clear D gene. The germline V and J ends were trimmed by 3 bases and 5 bases, with 16 bases remaining between them. The germline CDR1 and CDR2 sequences are GTSNPN and SVGIG (reference sequence). CDR3 length equals 14 residues. CDR3 loop: CAWSPFGLGETQYF. CDR3 bases: TGTGCCTGGAGCCCATTCGGCCTAGGGGAGACCCAGTACTTC. The full variable domain, rest sourced from reference TRBV30 and TRBJ2-5, is SQTIHQWPATLVQPVGSPLSLECTVEGTSNPNLYWYRQAAGRGLQLLFYSVGIGQISSEVPQNLSASRPQDRQFILSSKKLLLSDSGFYLCAWSPFGLGETQYFGPGTRLLVL.

The rearrangement uses TRBV18 and TRBJ2-1; a possible D gene is TRBD2 (5 bases). The CDR3 covers 14 residues. Trimming shortened V by 3 bases and J by 6 bases, and 12 bases separated the two germline ends. CDR1 is KGHSH and CDR2 is LQKENI in the germline V gene. The CDR3 here is CASSPQSSGNEQFF. CDR3 nucleotide sequence: TGTGCCAGCTCACCGCAATCCAGCGGCAATGAGCAGTTCTTC.

This CDR3 reads CASSRGTSVSGELFF. DNA for the CDR3: TGTGCCAGCAGTCGGGGGACTAGCGTTAGCGGGGAGCTGTTTTTT. This rearrangement joins TRBV6-5 to TRBJ2-2, with TRBD2 matching 10 bases. CDR1 MNHEY and CDR2 SVGAGI come from the germline V gene. The CDR3 covers 15 residues. Losses at the gene ends were 5 bases for V and 7 bases for J; bases not matched to a gene: 7.

The chain recombines TRBV6-1 with TRBJ1-1; no clear D gene. Trimming removed 7 bases at V and 3 bases at J, with 12 bases between. Germline values: CDR1 MNHNS, CDR2 SASEGT. The CDR3 has 13 residues. The chain's CDR3 is CASTRTSYTEAFF. CDR3 coding DNA: TGTGCCAGCACCCGAACTAGCTACACTGAAGCTTTCTTT.

A single count supports this clone. V gene TRBV7-2 combines with J gene TRBJ1-3; D is unclear. The CDR3 has 15 amino acids. CDR1 is SGHTA, CDR2 FQGNSA, per germline. V lost 2 bases and J lost 0, with 8 bases in between. CDR3 residues: CASSLLGFSGNTIYF. The CDR3 nucleotides are TGTGCCAGCAGCTTACTGGGTTTCTCTGGAAACACCATATATTTT.